These 23 T cell receptor beta chains were all obtained from the same sample, sequenced in a study of human T cells and chemical hapten exposure. MiXCR, run by TCRdb on the RACE reads, gives a single entry per CDR3 protein. In the table there are 75,000 to 100,000 distinct CDR3 sequences, roughly 12% of which are singletons. Time point described: patch test 1, 2 weeks after DPC sensitization. Documented treatment: therapeutic diphenylcyclopropenone sensitization with weekly scalp DPC. Specimen: whole blood, collected in connection with sensitization to the hapten diphenylcyclopropenone (DPC). The source is a woman in her thirties or forties with alopecia areata. Some clones in this sample may be carry-over from other donors' samples.

This clonotype has only a few counts. J is TRBJ2-3 and V is TRBV7-2; 8 bases align to TRBD2. Trimming cost V 6 bases and J 5 bases; bases outside gene matches: 7. Germline CDR1 SGHTA, CDR2 FQGNSA. CDR3 length: 14 residues. CDR3 loop: CASRSGRGRDTQYF. Written as DNA, the CDR3 is TGTGCCAGCAGAAGCGGGAGAGGGCGAGATACGCAGTATTTT.

This clonotype was seen more than once but under ten times. The V call is TRBV11-3, the J call TRBJ2-5; D not resolved. Germline CDR1 reads SGHNT; CDR2 reads YENEEA. The CDR3 contains 10 residues. Trimming pared 3 bases from V and 7 bases from J, leaving 3 bases between. CDR3 loop: CASSFGTQYF. DNA for the CDR3: TGTGCCAGCAGCTTCGGGACCCAGTACTTC.

The chain joins TRBV2 to TRBJ2-1, with 9 positions matching TRBD2. V shed 5 bases, J shed 0 bases, and the junction held 2 bases outside the gene matches. The germline CDR1 and CDR2 sequences are SNHLY and FYNNEI. The length of the CDR3 is 15 residues. The CDR3 sequence: CASSYSGSSYNEQFF. The DNA of the CDR3 is TGTGCCAGCAGTTATAGCGGGAGCTCCTACAATGAGCAGTTCTTC.

This clonotype was counted many times. The chain combines TRBV28 with TRBJ2-5; no clear D. Germline V gene data show CDR1 as MDHEN and CDR2 as SYDVKM. V lost 8 bases and J 5 bases, leaving 12 bases between the germline ends. This CDR3 comprises 12 residues. CDR3 loop: CASASSTETQYF. Here the CDR3 DNA reads TGTGCCAGCGCCTCTTCCACGGAGACCCAGTACTTC.

The rearrangement uses TRBV3-1 and TRBJ2-2, with D hard to call. The CDR3 length is 19 residues. Germline V CDR1 and CDR2: LGHDT, YNNKEL (reference sequence). With 0 bases removed from V and 3 bases from J, the gap between germline ends came to 20 bases. The DNA for the CDR3 is TGTGCCAGCAGCCAAGATCGTCCGGGCCCAAGATGGGACACCGGGGAGCTGTTTTTT. Protein: CASSQDRPGPRWDTGELFF.

The genes are TRBV6-5 and TRBJ2-3; TRBD1 or TRBD2 may be the D gene (7 bases each). Germline CDR1 reads MNHEY; CDR2 reads SVGAGI. V was shortened by 8 bases and J by 2 bases, with 14 bases between the two germline ends. The CDR3 has 14 residues. Here the CDR3 reads CASWEGAFTDTQYF. The DNA of the CDR3 is TGTGCCAGCTGGGAGGGGGCGTTCACAGATACGCAGTATTTT.

This sequence joins TRBV12-3 or TRBV12-4 and TRBJ2-7, with TRBD1 identical over 7 bases. The CDR3 loop spans 14 amino acids. V lost 5 bases to trimming and J lost 6 bases; unmatched junction nucleotides: 10. As DNA, the CDR3 is TGTGCCAGCAGTGTACAAACAGGGGTTGGCGAGCAGTACTTC. Amino acids: CASSVQTGVGEQYF.

This clonotype was seen many times. The chain carries TRBV27 and TRBJ1-5; no clear D. The V and J ends lost 5 bases and 0 bases respectively, with 11 bases between them. CDR3 length equals 15 residues. The germline CDR1 and CDR2 sequences are MNHEY and SMNVEV (reference sequence). In DNA form, the CDR3 reads TGTGCCAGCAGTCTAAGGGCTGCTAGCAATCAGCCCCAGCATTTT. Residues: CASSLRAASNQPQHF.

This chain uses TRBV20-1 with TRBJ2-3, with 7 bases aligning to TRBD2. With 0 bases clipped from V and 3 bases from J, the junction kept 15 bases outside the gene matches. This CDR3 contains 18 residues. Germline CDR1 is DFQATT and CDR2 is SNEGSKA (reference sequence). The CDR3 DNA follows: TGCAGTGCTAGAGATAGTGGCAGGGCGGGAGATGGGACAGATACGCAGTATTTT. This codes for CSARDSGRAGDGTDTQYF.

The rearrangement uses TRBV7-2 and TRBJ1-4; 8 nucleotides agree with TRBD1. The CDR3 spans 13 residues. V lost 9 bases, J lost 3 bases, and 3 bases stayed unmatched. The germline CDR1 and CDR2 sequences are SGHTA and FQGNSA. CDR3 DNA sequence: TGTGCCAGTAGACAGGGGCCTAATGAAAAACTGTTTTTT. Amino acid sequence: CASRQGPNEKLFF.

This clonotype came up a few times. This chain joins TRBV6-2 or TRBV6-3 and TRBJ2-1; 7 bases map to TRBD1. Unmatched junction bases numbered 3, after V lost 6 bases and J lost 10 bases. The CDR3 loop spans 11 amino acids. Germline V gene lookup returns CDR1 MNHEY and CDR2 SVGEGT. The CDR3 coding sequence is TGTGCCAGCAGGGTACAGGGGGAGCAGTTCTTC. It codes for CASRVQGEQFF.

This clonotype has a handful of counts. CDR3 region: CASSRPSGNTIYF. CDR3 in DNA: TGTGCCAGCAGTCGACCCTCTGGAAACACCATATATTTT. This sequence joins TRBV6-6 and TRBJ1-3; no reliable D call. CDR1 is MNHNY, CDR2 SVGAGI, per germline (reference sequence). V shed 5 bases and J shed 0 bases, with 5 bases lying between them. The CDR3 runs to 13 residues.

The rearrangement joins TRBV13 to TRBJ1-2, with 8 bases matching TRBD1. Germline-derived CDR1 and CDR2 are PRHDT and FYEKMQ (reference sequence). This CDR3 region has 15 residues. With 5 bases clipped from V and 8 bases from J, the junction kept 13 bases outside the gene matches. The chain's CDR3 is CASSPPSDRVYGYTF. The CDR3 coding sequence is TGTGCCAGCAGCCCTCCGTCGGACAGGGTATACGGCTACACCTTC.

The chain uses TRBV6-6 and TRBJ1-2; no definite D call. CDR3 length: 13 residues. In germline, CDR1 is MNHNY, CDR2 SVGAGI (reference sequence). V lost 5 bases and J lost 4, with 11 bases in between. The CDR3 sequence: CASSPTSSYGYTF. The CDR3, as DNA: TGTGCCAGCAGTCCTACGTCCTCCTATGGCTACACCTTC.

This sequence joins TRBV6-2 or TRBV6-3 and TRBJ2-7, with 10 bases lining up with TRBD1. Per the germline V gene, CDR1 is MNHEY and CDR2 is SVGEGT. This CDR3 comprises 14 residues. The ends lost 4 bases at V and 6 bases at J; junction bases unmatched: 6. CDR3 loop: CASSSGQGGIEQYF. The CDR3 DNA reads TGTGCCAGCAGTTCTGGACAGGGGGGGATCGAGCAGTACTTC.

This clonotype was observed a handful of times. The chain joins TRBV5-1 to TRBJ2-3; 7 bases line up with TRBD2. The ends lost 1 base at V and 1 base at J; junction bases unmatched: 0. The CDR3 consists of 14 residues. The V gene's germline CDR1 is SGHRS and CDR2 YFSETQ. CDR3 sequence reads: CASSLTSGTDTQYF. The DNA of the CDR3 is TGCGCCAGCAGCTTGACTAGCGGCACAGATACGCAGTATTTT.

This chain joins TRBV4-2 and TRBJ1-1, with D possibly TRBD1 on 5 matching bases. The V and J ends lost 1 base and 3 bases respectively, with 12 bases between them. Per the germline V gene, CDR1 is LGHNA and CDR2 is YNFKEQ. The CDR3 runs 15 residues. CDR3 residues: CASSQAGNPDTEAFF. The CDR3 DNA follows: TGTGCCAGCAGCCAAGCAGGGAACCCAGACACTGAAGCTTTCTTT.

The sample holds many counts of this clonotype. The rearrangement links TRBV10-2 to TRBJ2-3, with D unresolved. CDR1 is WSHSY, CDR2 SAAADI, per germline. CDR3 length: 11 residues. Trimming removed 7 bases at V and 5 bases at J, with 7 bases between. DNA of the CDR3: TGCGCCAGCAAAATGCAAGATACGCAGTATTTT. Protein sequence: CASKMQDTQYF.

The genes are TRBV20-1 and TRBJ2-3; TRBD2 agrees at 7 bases. V lost 5 bases to trimming and J lost 7 bases; unmatched junction nucleotides: 18. The CDR3 runs 16 residues. Germline CDR1 DFQATT, CDR2 SNEGSKA (reference sequence). The CDR3 DNA is TGCAGTGCTTCCCCGGGTGGCGGGAGTGACCCCTATACGCAGTATTTT. The encoded protein is CSASPGGGSDPYTQYF.

This chain uses TRBV11-2 with TRBJ1-1; no firm D call. V was pared by 0 bases and J by 5 bases, with 10 bases between. This CDR3 has 14 amino acids. CDR1 is SGHAT, CDR2 FQNNGV, per germline. CDR3 bases: TGTGCCAGCAGCTTAGACCATGGGCTGACTGAAGCTTTCTTT. It specifies CASSLDHGLTEAFF.

V is TRBV20-1 and J is TRBJ2-7; D remains unclear. From germline, CDR1 is DFQATT and CDR2 SNEGSKA (reference sequence). The CDR3 totals 14 residues. V was trimmed by 3 bases and J by 0 bases, leaving 12 bases between them. The CDR3 DNA sequence: TGCAGTGCTAGGTTTACCCCCAACTCCTACGAGCAGTACTTC. Translation gives CSARFTPNSYEQYF.

This clonotype was observed many times. V is TRBV7-2 and J is TRBJ2-7; 10 nucleotides match TRBD2. The CDR3 covers 14 residues. V was pared by 4 bases and J by 3 bases, with 3 bases of the junction left unmatched. Germline-derived CDR1 and CDR2 are SGHTA and FQGNSA. DNA of the CDR3: TGTGCCAGCAGCTCCCGGACTAGCGGCTACGAGCAGTACTTC. Its protein is CASSSRTSGYEQYF.

The chain combines TRBV28 with TRBJ2-2, with D unresolved. V was trimmed by 6 bases and J by 1 base, leaving 6 bases between them. Germline loops: CDR1 MDHEN, CDR2 SYDVKM. The CDR3 totals 13 residues. Written as DNA, the CDR3 is TGTGCCAGCAGCCCCCTGAACACCGGGGAGCTGTTTTTT. It codes for CASSPLNTGELFF.